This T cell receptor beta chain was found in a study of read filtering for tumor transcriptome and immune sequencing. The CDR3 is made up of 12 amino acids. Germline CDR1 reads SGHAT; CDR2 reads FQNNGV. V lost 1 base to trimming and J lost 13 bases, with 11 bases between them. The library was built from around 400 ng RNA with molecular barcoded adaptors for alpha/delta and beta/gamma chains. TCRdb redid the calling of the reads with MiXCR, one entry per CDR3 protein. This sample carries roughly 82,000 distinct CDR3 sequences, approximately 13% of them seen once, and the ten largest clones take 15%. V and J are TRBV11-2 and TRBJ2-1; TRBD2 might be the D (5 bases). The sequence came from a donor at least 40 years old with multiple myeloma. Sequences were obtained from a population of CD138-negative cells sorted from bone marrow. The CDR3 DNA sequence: TGTGCCAGCAGCTTAGGGACTGGCATACAGTTCTTC. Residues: CASSLGTGIQFF.